The 18 T cell receptor beta chains listed next were all sequenced from one sample in a study of blood T cell repertoires in COVID-19. TCRdb's copy holds only in-frame clones and misses some; the assay was immunoSEQ multiplex PCR. The sample comprises more than 130,000 clones, 85% to 90% of which are singletons, and more than 9% rests with the top ten. The specimen sequenced was peripheral blood. These receptors all come from a man aged 50 to 60 with active or convalescent COVID-19.

The V and J genes are TRBV11-2 and TRBJ2-1; 10 nucleotides agree with TRBD2. The CDR3 extends over 17 amino acids. Trimming at V came to 5 bases and at J to 5 bases, leaving 12 bases not matched to a gene. The germline V gene encodes CDR1 SGHAT and CDR2 FQNNGV. This chain's CDR3 is CASSPGDSGRFNNEQFF. The CDR3 DNA is TGTGCCAGCAGCCCAGGGGATAGCGGGAGGTTCAACAATGAGCAGTTCTTC.

The gene calls are TRBV7-9 and TRBJ2-7, with D unclear. Germline loops: CDR1 SEHNR, CDR2 FQNEAQ (reference sequence). The ends were cut back, 5 bases at V and 2 bases at J, with 13 bases in the middle. This CDR3 has 14 residues. The CDR3 DNA follows: TGTGCCAGCAGCCCCGACATACCTCCCTACGAGCAGTACTTC. It translates to CASSPDIPPYEQYF.

This clone appeared once. The chain couples TRBV6-5 to TRBJ2-7; 14 bases align to TRBD2. The CDR3 contains 14 residues. Germline CDR1 reads MNHEY; CDR2 reads SVGAGI. Trimming cost V 9 bases and J 7 bases; bases outside gene matches: 8. The DNA for the CDR3 is TGTGCCAGTGTTTCGGGACTAGCGGGAGTGGAGCAGTACTTC. Encoded protein: CASVSGLAGVEQYF.

In nucleotides, the CDR3 is TGTGCCAGCAGCCCCCCCGGACAGGGCGCAGATACGCAGTATTTT. Translating gives CASSPPGQGADTQYF. The chain employs TRBV11-1 and TRBJ2-3, with 8 bases identical to TRBD1. The CDR3 has 15 amino acids. Germline CDR1 reads SGHAT; CDR2 reads FQDESV (reference sequence). V was clipped by 5 bases and J by 4 bases; unmatched bases: 8.

The V call is TRBV5-1, the J call TRBJ1-1, with a tentative D call TRBD1 (6 bases). The CDR3 runs 15 residues. Germline lookup yields CDR1 SGHRS and CDR2 YFSETQ. V was pared by 1 base and J by 4 bases, with 14 bases between. CDR3 loop: CASSLIVGGSTEAFF. In nucleotides, the CDR3 is TGCGCCAGCAGCTTGATCGTTGGGGGCTCCACTGAAGCTTTCTTT. The complete variable domain, with remaining parts taken from reference TRBV5-1 and TRBJ1-1, reads KAGVTQTPRYLIKTRGQQVTLSCSPISGHRSVSWYQQTPGQGLQFLFEYFSETQRNKGNFPGRFSGRQFSNSRSEMNVSTLELGDSALYLCASSLIVGGSTEAFFGQGTRLTVV.

CDR3 sequence: CAWHYGNQGGSGNTIYF. The CDR3 nucleotides are TGTGCCTGGCATTACGGCAACCAGGGTGGGTCCGGAAACACCATATATTTT. V is TRBV30 and J is TRBJ1-3, with TRBD1 as a possible D gene (5 bases). Trimming took off 5 bases at V and 4 bases at J, with 24 bases between the two ends. Germline CDR1 and CDR2: GTSNPN and SVGIG (reference sequence). The length of the CDR3 is 17 residues.

CDR3 region: CASGKTGLSGNTIYF. As DNA, the CDR3 is TGTGCCAGCGGGAAGACAGGGCTCTCTGGAAACACCATATATTTT. The chain links TRBV2 to TRBJ1-3; the match to TRBD1 covers 7 bases. The CDR3 has 15 residues. Trimming removed 8 bases from V and 0 bases from J; junction bases left unmatched: 7. From germline, CDR1 is SNHLY and CDR2 FYNNEI. The full variable domain, rest sourced from reference TRBV2 and TRBJ1-3, is EPEVTQTPSHQVTQMGQEVILRCVPISNHLYFYWYRQILGQKVEFLVSFYNNEISEKSEIFDDQFSVERPDGSNFTLKIRSTKLEDSAMYFCASGKTGLSGNTIYFGEGSWLTVV.

The table lists this clone with a count of one. J is TRBJ2-2 and V is TRBV9, with D perhaps matching TRBD1 (6 bases). Trimming cost V 3 bases and J 6 bases, with 6 bases left between them. CDR1 SGDLS and CDR2 YYNGEE come from the germline V gene. The CDR3 extends over 12 amino acids. The CDR3 sequence: CASSGGPGELFF. DNA of the CDR3: TGTGCCAGCAGCGGGGGGCCCGGGGAGCTGTTTTTT.

The rearrangement uses TRBV5-1 and TRBJ2-7, with TRBD1 matching 10 bases. CDR1 is SGHRS, CDR2 YFSETQ, per germline. The junction had 14 bases not matched to a gene; V was cut back by 0 bases and J by 2 bases. The CDR3 runs to 19 residues. In nucleotides, the CDR3 is TGCGCCAGCAGCTTGGACCAGGACAGGGGGGTCAAGTCGCCCTACGAGCAGTACTTC. Its protein is CASSLDQDRGVKSPYEQYF.

The chain joins TRBV18 to TRBJ1-3; D might be TRBD1 (6 bases). The CDR3 has 15 residues. V gave up 3 bases and J gave up 0 bases, with 9 bases separating them. Germline CDR1 reads KGHSH; CDR2 reads LQKENI. DNA for the CDR3: TGTGCCAGCTCACCGGGGGCGAGCTCTGGAAACACCATATATTTT. This translates into CASSPGASSGNTIYF.

The chain has TRBV14 and TRBJ2-7, with TRBD1 matching 7 bases. Germline CDR1 SGHDN, CDR2 FVKESK. The ends lost 3 bases at V and 6 bases at J; junction bases unmatched: 17. CDR3 length: 17 residues. The CDR3 nucleotides read TGTGCCAGCAGCCAGACAGGGCTCCTCCTTTCAGACTTCGAGCAGTACTTC. Its translation is CASSQTGLLLSDFEQYF.

J is TRBJ2-4 and V is TRBV18; TRBD1 matches 9 bases. Germline CDR1 KGHSH, CDR2 LQKENI. V trimming: 3 bases; J trimming: 3 bases; junction bases outside the gene matches: 0. CDR3 length: 14 residues. The chain's CDR3 is CASSPTGGKNIQYF. The CDR3 region has the DNA TGTGCCAGCTCACCGACAGGGGGCAAAAACATTCAGTACTTC. The complete variable domain, with remaining parts taken from reference TRBV18 and TRBJ2-4, reads NAGVMQNPRHLVRRRGQEARLRCSPMKGHSHVYWYRQLPEEGLKFMVYLQKENIIDESGMPKERFSAEFPKEGPSILRIQQVVRGDSAAYFCASSPTGGKNIQYFGAGTRLSVL.

V usage is TRBV19 and J usage is TRBJ1-3; 7 bases align to TRBD1. The CDR3 consists of 17 residues. CDR1 and CDR2 from the germline V gene are LNHDA and SQIVND (reference sequence). V shed 6 bases, J shed 0 bases, and the junction held 11 bases outside the gene matches. The CDR3 here is CASRKGDSGLSGNTIYF. CDR3 bases: TGTGCCAGTAGGAAGGGGGACAGTGGACTCTCTGGAAACACCATATATTTT.

The chain employs TRBV7-2 and TRBJ2-7; weak D call: TRBD2 (6 bases). The CDR3 spans 17 residues. Trimming shortened V by 4 bases and J by 2 bases, and 21 bases separated the two germline ends. Germline values: CDR1 SGHTA, CDR2 FQGNSA. CDR3 DNA: TGTGCCAGCAGCTCAAGCAGCTGGGAGGCCACTGCCTACGAGCAGTACTTC. The encoded protein is CASSSSSWEATAYEQYF. Filled out from reference TRBV7-2 and TRBJ2-7, the complete variable domain reads GAGVSQSPSNKVTEKGKDVELRCDPISGHTALYWYRQSLGQGLEFLIYFQGNSAPDKSGLPSDRFSAERTGGSVSTLTIQRTQQEDSAVYLCASSSSSWEATAYEQYFGPGTRLTVT.

The rearrangement uses TRBV7-3 and TRBJ2-1, with 10 bases lining up with TRBD2. Germline V gene lookup returns CDR1 SGHTA and CDR2 FQGTGA. This CDR3 has 15 amino acids. The trim removed 1 base at V and 8 bases at J, leaving 5 bases unmatched. CDR3 sequence (DNA): TGTGCCAGCAGCTTAAAAAGCGGGAGGGCCGATGAGCAGTTCTTC. It encodes CASSLKSGRADEQFF.

V and J are TRBV19 and TRBJ1-3; 7 bases align to TRBD1. With V trimmed by 11 bases and J by 8 bases, 15 bases remained unmatched. This CDR3 spans 14 amino acids. The germline CDR1 and CDR2 sequences are LNHDA and SQIVND (reference sequence). CDR3 loop: CAHLGQPFGDTIYF. The CDR3 DNA sequence: TGTGCCCATTTGGGACAGCCTTTTGGGGACACCATATATTTT.

The V call is TRBV19, the J call TRBJ2-5; D might be TRBD2 (6 bases). Germline V gives CDR1 LNHDA, CDR2 SQIVND (reference sequence). The CDR3 extends over 13 amino acids. The V gene lost 3 bases and the J gene lost 5 bases, with 10 bases spanning the gap. The CDR3, as DNA: TGTGCCAGTAGTATCTCGGGAGCTGAGACCCAGTACTTC. It translates to CASSISGAETQYF. The entire variable domain, with the rest obtained from reference TRBV19 and TRBJ2-5, is as follows: DGGITQSPKYLFRKEGQNVTLSCEQNLNHDAMYWYRQDPGQGLRLIYYSQIVNDFQKGDIAEGYSVSREKKESFPLTVTSAQKNPTAFYLCASSISGAETQYFGPGTRLLVL.

The J gene is TRBJ1-5, the V gene TRBV19; possibly TRBD1 for D (5 bases). The V end lost 3 bases, the J end lost 5 bases, and 14 bases lay between the germline ends. The CDR3 length is 15 residues. Germline V lookup: CDR1 LNHDA, CDR2 SQIVND (reference sequence). As DNA, the CDR3 is TGTGCCAGTAGTATCGGGCAGGGCACAGATCAGCCCCAGCATTTT. Protein product: CASSIGQGTDQPQHF.